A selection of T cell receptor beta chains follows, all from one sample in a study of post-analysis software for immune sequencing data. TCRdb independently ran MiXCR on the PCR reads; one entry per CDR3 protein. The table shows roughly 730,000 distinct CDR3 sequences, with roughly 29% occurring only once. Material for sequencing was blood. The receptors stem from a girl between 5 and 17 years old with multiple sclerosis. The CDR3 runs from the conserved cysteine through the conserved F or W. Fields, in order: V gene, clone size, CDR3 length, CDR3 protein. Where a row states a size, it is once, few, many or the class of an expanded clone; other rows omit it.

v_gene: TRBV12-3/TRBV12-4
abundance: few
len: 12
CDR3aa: CASSGVAREQYF

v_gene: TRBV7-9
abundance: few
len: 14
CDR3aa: CASSLQGFSYGYTF

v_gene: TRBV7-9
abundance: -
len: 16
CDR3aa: CASSLSGGSNNQPQHF

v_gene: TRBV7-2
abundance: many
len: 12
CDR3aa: CASSLTGTEQYF

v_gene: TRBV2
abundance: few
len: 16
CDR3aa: CASSDSQGWSAQPQHF

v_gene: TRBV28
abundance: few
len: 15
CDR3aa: CASSGTSGGKNIQYF

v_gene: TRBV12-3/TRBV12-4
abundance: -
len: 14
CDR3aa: CASSLLGRADTQYF

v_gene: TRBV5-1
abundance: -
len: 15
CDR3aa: CASSPTLYSGNTIYF

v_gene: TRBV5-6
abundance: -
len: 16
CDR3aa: CASSSPRGLAKNIQYF

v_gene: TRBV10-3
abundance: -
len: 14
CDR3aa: CAISRTRGAYERYF

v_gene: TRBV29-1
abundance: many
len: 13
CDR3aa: CSVDVSGRETQYF

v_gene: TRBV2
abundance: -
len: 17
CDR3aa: CASRPTTGLTTNEKLFF

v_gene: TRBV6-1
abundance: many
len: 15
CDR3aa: CASSPPGQGAETQYF

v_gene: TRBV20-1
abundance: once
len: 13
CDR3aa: CSARRTGAEKLFF

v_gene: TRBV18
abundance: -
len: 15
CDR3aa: CASSPPTGTSYGYTF

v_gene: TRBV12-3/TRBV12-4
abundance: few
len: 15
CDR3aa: CASTYQGQPNEKLFF

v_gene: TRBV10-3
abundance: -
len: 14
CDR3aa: CAISGSTGDYEQYF

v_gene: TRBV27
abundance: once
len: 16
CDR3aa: CASSTLQGGPNYGYTF

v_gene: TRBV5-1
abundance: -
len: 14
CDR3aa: CASSSGRVNTEAFF

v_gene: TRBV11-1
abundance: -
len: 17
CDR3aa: CASSLILANWDYNEQFF

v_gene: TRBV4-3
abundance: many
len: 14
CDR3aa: CASSQDRGGNIQYF

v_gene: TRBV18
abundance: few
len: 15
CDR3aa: CASSPTGPHNEKLFF

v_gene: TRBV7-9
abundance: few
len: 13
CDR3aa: CASSLYTPVVLFF

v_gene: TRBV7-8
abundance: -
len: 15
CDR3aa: CASSLGGDSSYEQYF

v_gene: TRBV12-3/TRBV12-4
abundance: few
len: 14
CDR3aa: CASSQLGQPREQYF

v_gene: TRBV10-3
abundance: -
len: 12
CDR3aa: CAISLQGEKLFF

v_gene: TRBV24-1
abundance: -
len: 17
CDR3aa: CATSGPSGASPRGTQYF

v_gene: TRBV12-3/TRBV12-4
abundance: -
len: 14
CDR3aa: CASSLRTGRWEQYF

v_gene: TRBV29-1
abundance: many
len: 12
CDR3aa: CSVGDSTDTQYF

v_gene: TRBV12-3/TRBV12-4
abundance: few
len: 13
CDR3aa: CASILQGATEAFF

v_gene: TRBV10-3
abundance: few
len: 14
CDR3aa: CAISGGGTGETQYF

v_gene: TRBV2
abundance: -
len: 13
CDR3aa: CASKQLTVGTQYF

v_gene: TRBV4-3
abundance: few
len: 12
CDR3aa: CASSQEAGEQFF

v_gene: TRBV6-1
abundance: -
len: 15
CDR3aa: CASSEWSGPSLGAFF

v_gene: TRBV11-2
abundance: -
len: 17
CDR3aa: CASSSRATLVFPDTQYF

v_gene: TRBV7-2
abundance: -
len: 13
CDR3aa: CASSPGTGDRQYF

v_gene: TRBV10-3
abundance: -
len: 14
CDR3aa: CAISATGVNSPLHF

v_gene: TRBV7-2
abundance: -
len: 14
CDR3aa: CASSPGLAGALLFF

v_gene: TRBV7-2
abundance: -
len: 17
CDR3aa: CASSPMRGGRNSYEQYF

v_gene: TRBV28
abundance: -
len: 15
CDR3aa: CASPPKGNPYNEQFF